Following are 15 T cell receptor beta chains from one sample sequenced in a study of shared clonotypes between healthy human individuals. Using immunoSEQ multiplex PCR, the repertoire was profiled, and TCRdb retains in-frame clones only, with some absent. The repertoire consists of roughly 1 million clones, with 65% to 80% occurring once and the leading ten covering 1.4%. The sample taken for sequencing was memory CD4+ T cells sorted from blood. Subset reported: CD45RA-negative fraction. All receptors derive from a man aged 18 to 30 in good health.

In this sample, this clone turned up a few times. The J gene is TRBJ2-7, the V gene TRBV7-9; 7 bases fit TRBD2. After removal of 5 bases from V and 2 bases from J, the junction contained 6 bases not matched to a gene. This CDR3 is 14 amino acids long. Germline CDR1 SEHNR, CDR2 FQNEAQ (reference sequence). CDR3 DNA sequence: TGTGCCAGCAGCCCAGCGGGATCCGCCTACGAGCAGTACTTC. Protein: CASSPAGSAYEQYF.

This clone was seen a few times. In DNA form, the CDR3 reads TGTGCCATCAGTGAGTCTAGGTCACACTACGAGCAGTACTTC. Protein: CAISESRSHYEQYF. This rearrangement joins TRBV10-3 to TRBJ2-7; D is undetermined. Germline V gene sequence: CDR1 ENHRY, CDR2 SYGVKD. Deletions cut 0 bases from V and 3 bases from J, with 9 bases between. The CDR3 is made up of 14 amino acids.

J is TRBJ2-1 and V is TRBV7-9; a possible D gene is TRBD2 (6 bases). This CDR3 has 18 residues. Trimming took off 1 base at V and 0 bases at J, with 16 bases between the two ends. The germline CDR1 and CDR2 sequences are SEHNR and FQNEAQ (reference sequence). The CDR3 nucleotides are TGTGCCAGCAGCTTAGACTCGAGGCTAGCGCCCTCCTACAATGAGCAGTTCTTC. Its protein product is CASSLDSRLAPSYNEQFF.

The chain has TRBV5-6 and TRBJ2-3, with D possibly being TRBD2 (5 bases). This CDR3 spans 15 amino acids. Trimming removed 4 bases at V and 4 bases at J, with 16 bases between. Germline lookup yields CDR1 SGHDT and CDR2 YYEEEE. CDR3 loop: CASSPSLSVADTQYF. Here the CDR3 DNA reads TGTGCCAGCAGCCCCTCGCTTAGCGTCGCAGATACGCAGTATTTT.

This clone was counted between two and nine times. The chain recombines TRBV2 with TRBJ1-5; perhaps TRBD1 as D (6 bases). V was shortened by 7 bases and J by 2 bases, with 9 bases between the two germline ends. From germline, CDR1 is SNHLY and CDR2 FYNNEI. This CDR3 has 13 residues. The CDR3 reads CASTGVGNQPQHF. Written as DNA, the CDR3 is TGTGCCAGCACAGGGGTGGGCAATCAGCCCCAGCATTTT.

The chain joins TRBV2 to TRBJ2-1; 7 positions agree with TRBD2. The CDR3 spans 14 residues. Germline values: CDR1 SNHLY, CDR2 FYNNEI. V lost 5 bases, J lost 6 bases, and 7 bases stayed unmatched. The CDR3 is CASSRGRGGNEQFF. DNA for the CDR3: TGTGCCAGCAGTCGGGGGAGGGGTGGCAATGAGCAGTTCTTC.

The rearrangement joins TRBV10-3 to TRBJ1-2; D is perhaps TRBD1 (5 bases). The V gene lost 3 bases and the J gene lost 2 bases, with 16 bases spanning the gap. This CDR3 has 16 amino acids. Germline V gene sequence: CDR1 ENHRY, CDR2 SYGVKD. The CDR3 DNA reads TGTGCCATCAGTGATTGGAAGGGGCCGGAGAACTATGGCTACACCTTC. It encodes CAISDWKGPENYGYTF.

The rearrangement uses TRBV5-6 and TRBJ2-1; the D is unclear. The germline V gene encodes CDR1 SGHDT and CDR2 YYEEEE. The CDR3 runs to 12 residues. V was shortened by 0 bases and J by 7 bases, with 5 bases between the two germline ends. This CDR3 is CASSLEWNEQFF. Here the CDR3 DNA reads TGTGCCAGCAGCTTGGAGTGGAATGAGCAGTTCTTC.

The chain carries TRBV30 and TRBJ2-4; the D is unclear. The germline V and J ends were trimmed by 0 bases and 1 base, with 16 bases remaining between them. CDR1 and CDR2 from the germline V gene are GTSNPN and SVGIG (reference sequence). The CDR3 is 17 amino acids. The CDR3 spells CAWSVPGWALAKNIQYF. CDR3 bases: TGTGCCTGGAGTGTTCCAGGTTGGGCCCTGGCCAAAAACATTCAGTACTTC.

The chain is built from TRBV9 and TRBJ1-2, with D possibly being TRBD1 (6 bases). Per germline, CDR1 SGDLS and CDR2 YYNGEE. Trimming cost V 4 bases and J 6 bases, with 16 bases left between them. The CDR3 contains 14 residues. CDR3 DNA: TGTGCCAGCAGCCTCCAGACAGGACTTCATGGCTACACCTTC. Protein: CASSLQTGLHGYTF.

This chain connects TRBV6-5 to TRBJ2-6; D unclear. V lost 10 bases to trimming and J lost 0 bases, with 4 bases between them. Germline V gene lookup returns CDR1 MNHEY and CDR2 SVGAGI. The CDR3 runs to 12 residues. CDR3 in amino acids: CAIRSGANVLTF. Written as DNA, the CDR3 is TGTGCCATCCGCTCTGGGGCCAACGTCCTGACTTTC.

This clone was seen many times. The genes are TRBV6-1 and TRBJ1-1, with 8 bases that match TRBD1. This CDR3 contains 13 residues. Looked up from germline, CDR1 is MNHNS and CDR2 is SASEGT. V lost 6 bases, J lost 6 bases, and 6 bases stayed unmatched. CDR3 in DNA: TGTGCCAGCAGCTCCCCGGACAGGGCTGAAGCTTTCTTT. It codes for CASSSPDRAEAFF.

This clone was seen only once. The V and J genes are TRBV18 and TRBJ1-3, with D tentatively TRBD1 (6 bases). The CDR3 loop spans 16 amino acids. Germline V gene lookup returns CDR1 KGHSH and CDR2 LQKENI. Trimming removed 3 bases at V and 4 bases at J, with 16 bases between. The CDR3 coding sequence is TGTGCCAGCTCACCGCCCTCGGGGGCGCCGGGAAACACCATATATTTT. Residues: CASSPPSGAPGNTIYF.

This clone has just one count. V and J are TRBV2 and TRBJ2-5, with D perhaps TRBD1 (6 bases). This CDR3 has 13 residues. Germline lookup yields CDR1 SNHLY and CDR2 FYNNEI. V was trimmed by 8 bases and J by 5 bases, leaving 15 bases between them. The DNA for the CDR3 is TGTGCCAGCGCCAAAACAGGGTGGGAGACCCAGTACTTC. The encoded protein is CASAKTGWETQYF.

This clone was counted only a few times. The chain carries TRBV29-1 and TRBJ2-1; D ambiguous. V was clipped by 7 bases and J by 7 bases, with 17 bases between them. The germline gives CDR1 SQVTM, CDR2 ANQGSEA. CDR3 size: 13 residues. The CDR3 nucleotides are TGCAGCGCTTCTTCGAACACCGGGAATGAGCAGTTCTTC. The encoded protein is CSASSNTGNEQFF.